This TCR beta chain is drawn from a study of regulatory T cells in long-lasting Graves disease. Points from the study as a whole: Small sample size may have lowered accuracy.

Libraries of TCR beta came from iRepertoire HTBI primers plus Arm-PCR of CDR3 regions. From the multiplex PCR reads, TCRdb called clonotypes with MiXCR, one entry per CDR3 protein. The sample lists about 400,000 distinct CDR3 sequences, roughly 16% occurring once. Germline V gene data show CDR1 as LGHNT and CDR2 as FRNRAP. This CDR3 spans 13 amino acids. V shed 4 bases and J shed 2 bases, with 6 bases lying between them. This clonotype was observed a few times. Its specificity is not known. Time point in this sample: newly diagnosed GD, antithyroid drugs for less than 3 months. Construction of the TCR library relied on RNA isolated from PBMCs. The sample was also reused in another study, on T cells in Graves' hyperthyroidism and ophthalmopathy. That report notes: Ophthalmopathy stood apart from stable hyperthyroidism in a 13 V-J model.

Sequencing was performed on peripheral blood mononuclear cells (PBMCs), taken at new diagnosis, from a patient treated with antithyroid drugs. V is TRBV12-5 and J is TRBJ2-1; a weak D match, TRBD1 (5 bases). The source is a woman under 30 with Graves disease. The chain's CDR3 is CASGSGTYNEQFF. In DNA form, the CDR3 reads TGTGCTAGTGGTTCAGGGACCTACAATGAGCAGTTCTTC.